These 18 T cell receptor beta chains originate from one sample sequenced in a study of cytomegalovirus exposure and HLA in healthy donors. Measured with immunoSEQ multiplex PCR; TCRdb has only the in-frame clones, and not every one. Of 70,000 to 75,000 clones listed, about 95% are singletons. Sequenced input: PBMCs. The receptors were gathered from a woman younger than 35 in good health and CMV-seropositive.

The chain is built from TRBV27 and TRBJ2-5; perhaps TRBD2 as D (6 bases). V was clipped by 3 bases and J by 0 bases, with 14 bases between them. Germline V gene lookup returns CDR1 MNHEY and CDR2 SMNVEV (reference sequence). The CDR3 loop spans 16 amino acids. DNA of the CDR3: TGTGCCAGCAGTTTGGAGGGGCCTTGGTACCAAGAGACCCAGTACTTC. It encodes CASSLEGPWYQETQYF.

The chain links TRBV20-1 to TRBJ2-7, with TRBD2 matching 7 bases. The germline V gene has CDR1 DFQATT and CDR2 SNEGSKA (reference sequence). The CDR3 sequence is 11 residues long. V shed 7 bases and J 9 bases; nucleotides not matched to a gene: 9. The CDR3 coding sequence is TGCAGTGTTAGGGAGGGGCTCGCGCAGTACTTC. Translated, it gives CSVREGLAQYF.

This chain connects TRBV6-5 to TRBJ1-1; 10 nucleotides align to TRBD1. J lost 7 bases, V lost 8 bases, and 1 base had no gene match. The CDR3 is 11 amino acids. Germline CDR1 is MNHEY and CDR2 is SVGAGI. The chain's CDR3 is CASGDRGEAFF. The CDR3 nucleotides read TGTGCCAGCGGGGACAGGGGTGAAGCTTTCTTT.

The V and J genes are TRBV19 and TRBJ2-1, with 7 bases that match TRBD2. J was trimmed by 7 bases and V by 0 bases; bases with no gene match: 9. This CDR3 spans 16 amino acids. Germline V gene data show CDR1 as LNHDA and CDR2 as SQIVND (reference sequence). CDR3 loop: CASSIDLTWGGNEQFF. CDR3 sequence (DNA): TGTGCCAGTAGTATAGATCTCACGTGGGGGGGAAATGAGCAGTTCTTC.

The J gene is TRBJ1-2, the V gene TRBV27, with D hard to call. Per the germline V gene, CDR1 is MNHEY and CDR2 is SMNVEV (reference sequence). The ends were cut back, 9 bases at V and 8 bases at J, with 25 bases in the middle. The CDR3 totals 15 residues. The CDR3 DNA follows: TGTGCCAGTAGCCCCACTAAGCCTCTGTTTGGAGGCTACACCTTC. This gives the protein CASSPTKPLFGGYTF.

The chain uses TRBV9 and TRBJ2-2; 7 bases are shared with TRBD2. Germline V lookup: CDR1 SGDLS, CDR2 YYNGEE. The CDR3 covers 16 residues. V trimming: 0 bases; J trimming: 2 bases; junction bases outside the gene matches: 4. The DNA of the CDR3 is TGTGCCAGCAGCGTAGGCTCTAGCGGAAACACCGGGGAGCTGTTTTTT. Its protein is CASSVGSSGNTGELFF.

The chain has TRBV4-1 and TRBJ1-2; no clear D gene. CDR3 length equals 16 residues. The V gene's germline CDR1 is MGHRA and CDR2 YSYEKL. Deletions cut 3 bases from V and 3 bases from J, with 17 bases between. This CDR3 is CASSHPSQRRDYGYTF. Written as DNA, the CDR3 is TGCGCCAGCAGCCATCCATCACAAAGACGGGACTATGGCTACACCTTC.

The rearrangement joins TRBV19 to TRBJ1-2; no definite D call. V shed 2 bases and J shed 4 bases, with 17 bases lying between them. This CDR3 is built from 16 residues. Germline values: CDR1 LNHDA, CDR2 SQIVND (reference sequence). In DNA, the CDR3 is TGTGCCAGTAGTATACCAGCGGTCACAGCTCGCTATGGCTACACCTTC. Its protein is CASSIPAVTARYGYTF.

A single count supports this clone. J is TRBJ2-3 and V is TRBV5-4; a weak D match, TRBD2 (6 bases). Germline V gene data show CDR1 as SGHNT and CDR2 as YYREEE (reference sequence). This CDR3 comprises 16 residues. Between the trimmed V and J ends, which lost 4 bases and 3 bases, there was a span of 18 bases. CDR3: CASSLIRGLGTDTQYF. CDR3 coding DNA: TGTGCCAGCAGCCTCATACGGGGACTGGGAACAGATACGCAGTATTTT.

This clone was seen once. V is TRBV6-6 and J is TRBJ2-2; D may be TRBD2 (5 bases). The CDR3 sequence is 14 residues long. The V end was cut by 10 bases, the J end by 0 bases, with 12 bases between. Germline CDR1 is MNHNY and CDR2 is SVGAGI (reference sequence). The CDR3 DNA sequence: TGTGCCACCCAAAGGACTCCGAACACCGGGGAGCTGTTTTTT. This gives the protein CATQRTPNTGELFF.

The chain carries TRBV5-1 and TRBJ2-3; 9 nucleotides match TRBD2. The V and J ends lost 5 bases and 3 bases, in that order; junction bases with no gene match: 7. Germline V CDR1 and CDR2: SGHRS, YFSETQ. The CDR3 has 15 amino acids. The CDR3 region is CASRPGREGTDTQYF. CDR3 coding DNA: TGCGCCAGCAGACCCGGGCGGGAGGGGACAGATACGCAGTATTTT. Combining the CDR3 with reference TRBV5-1 and TRBJ2-3 gives the whole variable domain KAGVTQTPRYLIKTRGQQVTLSCSPISGHRSVSWYQQTPGQGLQFLFEYFSETQRNKGNFPGRFSGRQFSNSRSEMNVSTLELGDSALYLCASRPGREGTDTQYFGPGTRLTVL.

The chain links TRBV19 to TRBJ2-2, with 12 bases aligning to TRBD2. The V gene end was trimmed by 4 bases and the J gene end by 2 bases; junction bases not matched to a gene: 14. The CDR3 runs 20 residues. The germline gives CDR1 LNHDA, CDR2 SQIVND (reference sequence). The CDR3 loop is CASSTNRIGTSGPNTGELFF. CDR3 coding DNA: TGTGCCAGTAGTACAAATCGCATCGGGACTAGCGGGCCCAACACCGGGGAGCTGTTTTTT.

This rearrangement joins TRBV6-1 to TRBJ1-3; D is ambiguous. Deletions cut 1 base from V and 4 bases from J, with 14 bases between. This CDR3 region has 16 residues. The germline gives CDR1 MNHNS, CDR2 SASEGT. CDR3 DNA: TGTGCCAGCAGTGAAGGAGCAGGTTATAGAGGAAACACCATATATTTT. This codes for CASSEGAGYRGNTIYF.

The chain employs TRBV5-1 and TRBJ2-1, with unresolved D. The CDR3 has 12 amino acids. Germline V gene sequence: CDR1 SGHRS, CDR2 YFSETQ. V was shortened by 0 bases and J by 8 bases, with 6 bases between the two germline ends. CDR3 sequence reads: CASSLVADEQFF. In DNA, the CDR3 is TGCGCCAGCAGCTTGGTGGCGGATGAGCAGTTCTTC.

For the CDR3, the DNA is TGTGCCTGGAGTCCCATGAACACTGAAGCTTTCTTT. Encoded protein: CAWSPMNTEAFF. J is TRBJ1-1 and V is TRBV30, with D uncertain. In germline, CDR1 is GTSNPN, CDR2 SVGIG (reference sequence). V shed 2 bases and J shed 0 bases, with 4 bases lying between them. The CDR3 is 12 amino acids.

The genes are TRBV10-2 and TRBJ1-1; a possible D gene is TRBD1 (6 bases). CDR3 size: 12 residues. From germline, CDR1 is WSHSY and CDR2 SAAADI. The ends were cut back, 5 bases at V and 5 bases at J, with 9 bases in the middle. This CDR3 reads CASSRTATEAFF. The CDR3, as DNA: TGCGCCAGCAGTCGGACAGCTACTGAAGCTTTCTTT.

The J gene is TRBJ2-1, the V gene TRBV2; 9 nucleotides match TRBD2. The V and J ends lost 6 bases and 10 bases, in that order; junction bases with no gene match: 13. The CDR3 is 15 residues long. Germline V gene sequence: CDR1 SNHLY, CDR2 FYNNEI. The CDR3 nucleotides are TGTGCCAGCAGGCGACTAGCGGTGAAGTCGTACGAGCAGTTCTTC. Encoded protein: CASRRLAVKSYEQFF.

The V gene is TRBV14, the J gene TRBJ1-2, with a tentative D call TRBD1 (5 bases). The CDR3 runs to 14 residues. V was trimmed by 1 base and J by 6 bases, leaving 12 bases between them. Germline-derived CDR1 and CDR2 are SGHDN and FVKESK. This CDR3 is CASSQGSGGDGYTF. In nucleotides, the CDR3 is TGTGCCAGCAGCCAAGGGTCGGGGGGTGATGGCTACACCTTC.